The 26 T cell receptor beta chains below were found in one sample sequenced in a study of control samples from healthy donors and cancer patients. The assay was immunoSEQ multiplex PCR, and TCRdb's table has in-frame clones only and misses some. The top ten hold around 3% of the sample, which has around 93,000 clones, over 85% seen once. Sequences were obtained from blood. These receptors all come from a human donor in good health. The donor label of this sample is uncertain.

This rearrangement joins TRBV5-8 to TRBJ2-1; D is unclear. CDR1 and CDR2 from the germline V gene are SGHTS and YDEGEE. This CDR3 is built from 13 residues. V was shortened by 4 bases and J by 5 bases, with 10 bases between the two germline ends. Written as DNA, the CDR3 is TGTGCCAGCAGCGAACGGACGGACAATGAGCAGTTCTTC. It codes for CASSERTDNEQFF.

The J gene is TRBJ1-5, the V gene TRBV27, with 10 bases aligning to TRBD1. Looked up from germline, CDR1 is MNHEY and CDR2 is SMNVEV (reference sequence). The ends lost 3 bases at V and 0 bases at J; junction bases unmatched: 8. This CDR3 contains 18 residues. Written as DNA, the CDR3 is TGTGCCAGCAGTTTCTCGGACAGGGGGGAGTATAGCAATCAGCCCCAGCATTTT. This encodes CASSFSDRGEYSNQPQHF.

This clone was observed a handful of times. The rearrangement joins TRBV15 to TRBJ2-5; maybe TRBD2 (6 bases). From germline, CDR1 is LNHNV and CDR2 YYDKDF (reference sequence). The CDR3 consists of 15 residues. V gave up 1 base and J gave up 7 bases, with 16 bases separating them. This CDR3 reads CATSRAPGVSGTQYF. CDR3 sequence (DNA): TGTGCCACCAGCAGAGCACCGGGGGTTTCCGGGACCCAGTACTTC.

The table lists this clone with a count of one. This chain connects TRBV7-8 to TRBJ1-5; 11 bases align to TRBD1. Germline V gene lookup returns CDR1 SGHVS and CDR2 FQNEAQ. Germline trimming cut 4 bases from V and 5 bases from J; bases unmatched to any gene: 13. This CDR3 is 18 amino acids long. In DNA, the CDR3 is TGTGCCAGCAGCTCCCCGGGACAGGGGGGAATTTTCGATCAGCCCCAGCATTTT. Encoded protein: CASSSPGQGGIFDQPQHF.

The chain's CDR3 is CSVGNGNTEAFF. The CDR3 DNA follows: TGCAGCGTTGGGAACGGGAACACTGAAGCTTTCTTT. This rearrangement joins TRBV29-1 to TRBJ1-1; no firm D call. CDR3 length: 12 amino acids. V was cut by 4 bases and J by 1 base, with 7 bases left in between. Per germline, CDR1 SQVTM and CDR2 ANQGSEA.

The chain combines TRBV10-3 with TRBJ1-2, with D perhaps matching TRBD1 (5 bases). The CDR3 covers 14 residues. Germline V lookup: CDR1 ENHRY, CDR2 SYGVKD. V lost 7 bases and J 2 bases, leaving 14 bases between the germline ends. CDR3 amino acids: CAINAWDGNYGYTF. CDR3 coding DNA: TGTGCCATCAACGCCTGGGACGGAAACTATGGCTACACCTTC.

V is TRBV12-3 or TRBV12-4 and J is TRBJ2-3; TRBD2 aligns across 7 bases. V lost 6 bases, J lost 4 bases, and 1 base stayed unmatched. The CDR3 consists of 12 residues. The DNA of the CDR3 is TGTGCCAGCAGGGGGAGGGCAGATACGCAGTATTTT. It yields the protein CASRGRADTQYF.

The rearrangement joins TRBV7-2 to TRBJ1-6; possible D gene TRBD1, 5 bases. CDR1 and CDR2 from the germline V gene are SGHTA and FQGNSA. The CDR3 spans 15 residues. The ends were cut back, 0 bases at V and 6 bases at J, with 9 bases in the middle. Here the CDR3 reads CASSLAGGGNSPLHF. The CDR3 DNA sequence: TGTGCCAGCAGCTTAGCGGGGGGGGGTAATTCACCCCTCCACTTT.

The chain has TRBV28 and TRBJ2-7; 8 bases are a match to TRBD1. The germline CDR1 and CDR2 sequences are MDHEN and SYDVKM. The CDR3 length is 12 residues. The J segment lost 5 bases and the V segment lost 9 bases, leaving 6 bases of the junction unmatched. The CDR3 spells CASIRGRDEQYF. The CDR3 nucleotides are TGTGCCAGTATCAGGGGGCGCGACGAGCAGTACTTC. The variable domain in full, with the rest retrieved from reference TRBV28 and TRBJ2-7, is DVKVTQSSRYLVKRTGEKVFLECVQDMDHENMFWYRQDPGLGLRLIYFSYDVKMKEKGDIPEGYSVSREKKERFSLILESASTNQTSMYLCASIRGRDEQYFGPGTRLTVT.

In nucleotides, the CDR3 is TGTGCCAGCTCACACTCACGACGCACAGATACGCAGTATTTT. Translation gives CASSHSRRTDTQYF. This chain uses TRBV18 with TRBJ2-3; D is ambiguous. The CDR3 contains 14 residues. Trimming shortened V by 4 bases and J by 1 base, and 9 bases separated the two germline ends. Germline V gene data show CDR1 as KGHSH and CDR2 as LQKENI. Supplemented by reference TRBV18 and TRBJ2-3, the full variable domain reads NAGVMQNPRHLVRRRGQEARLRCSPMKGHSHVYWYRQLPEEGLKFMVYLQKENIIDESGMPKERFSAEFPKEGPSILRIQQVVRGDSAAYFCASSHSRRTDTQYFGPGTRLTVL.

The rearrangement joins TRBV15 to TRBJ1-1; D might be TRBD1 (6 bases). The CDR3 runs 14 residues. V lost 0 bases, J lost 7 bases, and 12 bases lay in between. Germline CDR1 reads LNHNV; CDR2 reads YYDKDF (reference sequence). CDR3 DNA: TGTGCCACCAGCAGAGATCTCGGGGGCTTTGAAGCTTTCTTT. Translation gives CATSRDLGGFEAFF.

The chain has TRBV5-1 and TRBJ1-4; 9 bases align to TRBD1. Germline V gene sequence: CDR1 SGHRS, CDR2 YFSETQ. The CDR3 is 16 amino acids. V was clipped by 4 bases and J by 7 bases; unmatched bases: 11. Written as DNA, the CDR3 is TGCGCCAGCAGCCCACGGGGACAGGGCGGGAGTGAAAAACTGTTTTTT. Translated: CASSPRGQGGSEKLFF.

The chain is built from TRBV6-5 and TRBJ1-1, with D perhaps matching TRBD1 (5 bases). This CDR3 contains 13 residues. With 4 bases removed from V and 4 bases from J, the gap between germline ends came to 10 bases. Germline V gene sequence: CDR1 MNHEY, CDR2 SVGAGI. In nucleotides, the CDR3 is TGTGCCAGCAGTTTTCAGGGTGGCACTGAAGCTTTCTTT. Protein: CASSFQGGTEAFF.

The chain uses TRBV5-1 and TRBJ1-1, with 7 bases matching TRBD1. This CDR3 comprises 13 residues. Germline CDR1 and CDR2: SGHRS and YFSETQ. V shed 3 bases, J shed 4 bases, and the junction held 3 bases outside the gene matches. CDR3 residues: CASSSQGVTEAFF. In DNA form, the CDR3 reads TGCGCCAGCAGCTCCCAGGGGGTCACTGAAGCTTTCTTT. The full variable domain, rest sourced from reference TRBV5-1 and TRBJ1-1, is KAGVTQTPRYLIKTRGQQVTLSCSPISGHRSVSWYQQTPGQGLQFLFEYFSETQRNKGNFPGRFSGRQFSNSRSEMNVSTLELGDSALYLCASSSQGVTEAFFGQGTRLTVV.

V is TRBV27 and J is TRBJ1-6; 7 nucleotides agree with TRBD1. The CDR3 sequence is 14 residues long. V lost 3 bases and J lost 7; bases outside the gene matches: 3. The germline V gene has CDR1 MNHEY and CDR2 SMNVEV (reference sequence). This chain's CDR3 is CASSFGTDNSPLHF. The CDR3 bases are TGTGCCAGCAGTTTCGGGACAGACAATTCACCCCTCCACTTT.

The CDR3 sequence is CASSYTPGQGRTEAFF. The CDR3 DNA is TGTGCCAGCAGTTACACACCGGGACAGGGAAGGACTGAAGCTTTCTTT. The chain joins TRBV6-5 to TRBJ1-1, with 9 nucleotides matching TRBD1. After removal of 2 bases from V and 5 bases from J, the junction contained 9 bases not matched to a gene. Germline assignment: CDR1 MNHEY and CDR2 SVGAGI. CDR3 size: 16 residues.

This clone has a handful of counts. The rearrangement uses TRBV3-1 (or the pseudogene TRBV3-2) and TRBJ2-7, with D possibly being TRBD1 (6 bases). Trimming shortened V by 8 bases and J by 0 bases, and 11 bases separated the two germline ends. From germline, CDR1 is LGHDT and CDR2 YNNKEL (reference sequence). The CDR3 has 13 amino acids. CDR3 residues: CASARGSSYEQYF. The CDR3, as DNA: TGTGCCAGCGCCAGGGGCAGCTCCTACGAGCAGTACTTC.

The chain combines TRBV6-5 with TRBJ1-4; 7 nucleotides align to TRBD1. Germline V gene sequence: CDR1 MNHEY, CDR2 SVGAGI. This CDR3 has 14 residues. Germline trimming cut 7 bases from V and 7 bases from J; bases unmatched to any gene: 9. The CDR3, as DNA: TGTGCCAGCACCAGACAGGGTATGGGTGAAAAACTGTTTTTT. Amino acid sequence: CASTRQGMGEKLFF.

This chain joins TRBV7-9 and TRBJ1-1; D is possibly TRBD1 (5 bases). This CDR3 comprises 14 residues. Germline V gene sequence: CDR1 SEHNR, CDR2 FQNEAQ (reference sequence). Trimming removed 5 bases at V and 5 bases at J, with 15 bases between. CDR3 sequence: CASSQQGPTTEAFF. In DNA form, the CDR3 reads TGTGCCAGCAGCCAGCAGGGCCCGACGACTGAAGCTTTCTTT.

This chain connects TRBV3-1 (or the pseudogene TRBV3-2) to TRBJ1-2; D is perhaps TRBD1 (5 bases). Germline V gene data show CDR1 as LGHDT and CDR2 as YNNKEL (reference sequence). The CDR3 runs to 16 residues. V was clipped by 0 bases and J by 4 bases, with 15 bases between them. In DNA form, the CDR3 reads TGTGCCAGCAGCCAAGACCCAAATTTGGGGGGCTATGGCTACACCTTC. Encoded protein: CASSQDPNLGGYGYTF.

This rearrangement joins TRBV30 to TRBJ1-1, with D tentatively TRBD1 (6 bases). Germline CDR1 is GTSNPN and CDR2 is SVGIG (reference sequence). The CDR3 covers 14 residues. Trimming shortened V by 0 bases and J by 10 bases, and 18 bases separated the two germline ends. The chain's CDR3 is CAWSVPGRKGGAFF. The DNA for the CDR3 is TGTGCCTGGAGTGTACCGGGCAGAAAAGGGGGAGCTTTCTTT. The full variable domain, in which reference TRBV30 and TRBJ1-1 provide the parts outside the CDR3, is SQTIHQWPATLVQPVGSPLSLECTVEGTSNPNLYWYRQAAGRGLQLLFYSVGIGQISSEVPQNLSASRPQDRQFILSSKKLLLSDSGFYLCAWSVPGRKGGAFFGQGTRLTVV.

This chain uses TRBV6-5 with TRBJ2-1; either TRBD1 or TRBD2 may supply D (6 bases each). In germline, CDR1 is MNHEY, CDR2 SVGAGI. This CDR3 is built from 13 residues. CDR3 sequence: CAASGGSANEQFF. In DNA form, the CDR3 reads TGTGCTGCTTCCGGGGGCTCGGCTAATGAGCAGTTCTTC.

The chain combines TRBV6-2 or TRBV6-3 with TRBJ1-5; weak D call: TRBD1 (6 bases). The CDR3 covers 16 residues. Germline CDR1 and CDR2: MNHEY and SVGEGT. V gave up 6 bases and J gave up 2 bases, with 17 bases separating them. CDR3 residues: CASSVGAARGNQPQHF. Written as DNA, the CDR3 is TGTGCCAGCAGCGTGGGGGCGGCTCGTGGCAATCAGCCCCAGCATTTT.

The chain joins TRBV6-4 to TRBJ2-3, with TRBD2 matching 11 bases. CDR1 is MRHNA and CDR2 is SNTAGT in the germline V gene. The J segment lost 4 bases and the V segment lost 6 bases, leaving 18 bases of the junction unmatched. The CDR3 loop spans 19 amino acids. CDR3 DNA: TGTGCCAGCAGAGATAGCGGGGGGGAGTCCTGGGCGTCCGCAGATACGCAGTATTTT. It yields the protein CASRDSGGESWASADTQYF.

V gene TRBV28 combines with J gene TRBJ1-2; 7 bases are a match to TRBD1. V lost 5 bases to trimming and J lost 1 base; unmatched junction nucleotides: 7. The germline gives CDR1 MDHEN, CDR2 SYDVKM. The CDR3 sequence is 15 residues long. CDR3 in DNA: TGTGCCAGCAGTCCGGGGACAGCTCGTAACTATGGCTACACCTTC. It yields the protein CASSPGTARNYGYTF.

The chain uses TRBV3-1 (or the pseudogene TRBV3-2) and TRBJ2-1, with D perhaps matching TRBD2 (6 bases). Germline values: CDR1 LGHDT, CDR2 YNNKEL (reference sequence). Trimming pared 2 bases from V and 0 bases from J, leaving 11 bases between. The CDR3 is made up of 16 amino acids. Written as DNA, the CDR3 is TGTGCCAGCAGCCAATCCCGGGGGAGCTCCTACAATGAGCAGTTCTTC. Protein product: CASSQSRGSSYNEQFF.